This T cell receptor (beta chain) comes out of a study of cytomegalovirus exposure and HLA in healthy donors. This PCR relied on a set of 60 Vbeta primers and 13 Jbeta primers. Sequenced by immunoSEQ multiplex PCR; TCRdb stores in-frame clones only, minus some. The sample has 74,000 or so clones, and its top ten clones hold under 1.5%. Study results and limitations: In a later analysis, a genetic analysis reported fewer productive-TCR N-insertions in an Asian-associated ancestry cluster than the cohort average. In a later analysis, at a false discovery rate of 0.05, approximately 16,000 TCR beta sequences matched HLA alleles.

In the case of this clone: What it recognizes is unknown.

Germline V gene sequence: CDR1 LNHDA, CDR2 SQIVND (reference sequence). The CDR3 extends over 14 amino acids. V was shortened by 9 bases and J by 8 bases, with 19 bases between the two germline ends. The chain carries TRBV19 and TRBJ1-4, with D hard to call. The receptor was isolated from a woman aged 60-70 years in good health and CMV-seronegative. The sequencing input was PBMCs. The CDR3 sequence is CASSVGNLGEKLFF. CDR3 coding DNA: TGTGCCAGCTCGGTCGGGAATTTGGGAGAAAAACTGTTTTTT. Supplemented by reference TRBV19 and TRBJ1-4, the full variable domain reads DGGITQSPKYLFRKEGQNVTLSCEQNLNHDAMYWYRQDPGQGLRLIYYSQIVNDFQKGDIAEGYSVSREKKESFPLTVTSAQKNPTAFYLCASSVGNLGEKLFFGSGTQLSVL.